The clone carrying this TCR beta chain occurred a few times. Antigen unknown. MiXCR, applied by TCRdb to the RT-PCR reads, yields one record per CDR3 protein. The top ten hold roughly 11% of the sample, which has about 700,000 distinct CDR3 sequences, roughly 14% seen once. The entry originates in a study of response to subunit inactivated influenza vaccine. Study outcomes and limitations: Each seasonal influenza vaccination recruits few new T cells, the authors suggested.

The CDR3 is made up of 14 amino acids. The germline V gene has CDR1 SGHTA and CDR2 FQGNSA. Trimming took off 8 bases at V and 1 base at J, with 15 bases between the two ends. This receptor was obtained from a man aged 45-60 years who received an inactivated influenza vaccine. The sample consisted of PBMCs from blood, taken roughly 12 days after vaccination. V and J are TRBV7-2 and TRBJ2-7; TRBD2 is a possible D gene (6 bases). Here the CDR3 reads CASLPGSLSYEQYF. The DNA for the CDR3 is TGTGCCAGCCTCCCCGGGAGTCTATCCTACGAGCAGTACTTC. The complete variable domain, with remaining parts taken from reference TRBV7-2 and TRBJ2-7, reads GAGVSQSPSNKVTEKGKDVELRCDPISGHTALYWYRQSLGQGLEFLIYFQGNSAPDKSGLPSDRFSAERTGGSVSTLTIQRTQQEDSAVYLCASLPGSLSYEQYFGPGTRLTVT.